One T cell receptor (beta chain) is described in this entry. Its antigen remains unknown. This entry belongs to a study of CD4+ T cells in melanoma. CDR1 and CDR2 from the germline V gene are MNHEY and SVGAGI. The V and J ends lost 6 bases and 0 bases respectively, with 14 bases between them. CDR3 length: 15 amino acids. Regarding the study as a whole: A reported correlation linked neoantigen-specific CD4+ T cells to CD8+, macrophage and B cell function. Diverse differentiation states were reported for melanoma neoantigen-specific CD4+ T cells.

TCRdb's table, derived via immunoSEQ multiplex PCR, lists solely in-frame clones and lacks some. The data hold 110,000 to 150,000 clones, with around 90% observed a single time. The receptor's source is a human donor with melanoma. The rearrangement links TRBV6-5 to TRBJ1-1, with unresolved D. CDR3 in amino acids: CASRHPGTLNTEAFF. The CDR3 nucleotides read TGTGCCAGCAGGCACCCTGGCACCCTGAACACTGAAGCTTTCTTT.